The 21 T cell receptor beta chains below come from one sample, sequenced in a study of human T cells and chemical hapten exposure. TCRdb independently ran MiXCR on the 5' RACE reads; one entry per CDR3 protein. The data hold roughly 110,000 distinct CDR3 sequences, with approximately 20% observed a single time. Extraction of total RNA was performed on unfractionated whole blood. The receptors originated from a human donor in good health.

The chain employs TRBV11-2 and TRBJ2-1; tentatively, D is TRBD1 or TRBD2 (6 bases each). V lost 5 bases to trimming and J lost 5 bases, with 19 bases between them. Per germline, CDR1 SGHAT and CDR2 FQNNGV. The CDR3 covers 16 residues. The CDR3 here is CASSALRGGQNNEQFF. The DNA for the CDR3 is TGTGCCAGCAGCGCCCTCCGAGGGGGGCAGAACAATGAGCAGTTCTTC.

This clonotype was recorded a few times. This chain links TRBV21-1 with TRBJ2-7. TRBV21-1 is noted as a pseudogene. This CDR3 spans 14 amino acids. The CDR3 coding sequence is TGTGCCAGCAGTTACACAGGGACCCCCAACGAGCAGTACTTC. Its translation: CASSYTGTPNEQYF.

The chain uses TRBV29-1 and TRBJ2-1, with unresolved D. Germline-derived CDR1 and CDR2 are SQVTM and ANQGSEA. This CDR3 is built from 14 residues. V lost 0 bases and J lost 9, with 15 bases in between. The CDR3 bases are TGCAGCGTTGAAGATAGGGTGAGGCGTGGTGAGCAGTTCTTC. Translated, it gives CSVEDRVRRGEQFF.

The V gene is TRBV28, the J gene TRBJ2-7; 14 positions match TRBD2. From germline, CDR1 is MDHEN and CDR2 SYDVKM. V dropped 1 base and J dropped 6; count of bases not matched to a gene: 11. The length of the CDR3 is 18 residues. The CDR3 loop reads CASSLSASGLAGAGEQYF. The CDR3 nucleotides read TGTGCCAGCAGTTTATCCGCTTCGGGACTAGCGGGAGCCGGCGAGCAGTACTTC.

V is TRBV5-1 and J is TRBJ2-2, with 9 bases lining up with TRBD1. Germline-derived CDR1 and CDR2 are SGHRS and YFSETQ. The CDR3 has 15 residues. Trimming at V came to 1 base and at J to 4 bases, leaving 2 bases not matched to a gene. The CDR3 nucleotides read TGCGCCAGCAGCTTGACAGGGGGCGGCACCGGGGAGCTGTTTTTT. This sequence encodes CASSLTGGGTGELFF. The variable domain in full, completed from reference TRBV5-1 and TRBJ2-2, reads KAGVTQTPRYLIKTRGQQVTLSCSPISGHRSVSWYQQTPGQGLQFLFEYFSETQRNKGNFPGRFSGRQFSNSRSEMNVSTLELGDSALYLCASSLTGGGTGELFFGEGSRLTVL.

V is TRBV30 and J is TRBJ1-4; no clear D. The V end lost 2 bases, the J end lost 3 bases, and 7 bases lay between the germline ends. Looked up from germline, CDR1 is GTSNPN and CDR2 is SVGIG (reference sequence). The CDR3 spans 13 residues. The chain's CDR3 is CAWSLAANEKLFF. As DNA, the CDR3 is TGTGCCTGGAGTTTGGCAGCTAATGAAAAACTGTTTTTT.

The CDR3 spells CASSQVTSTVYSNQPQHF. As DNA, the CDR3 is TGCGCCAGCAGCCAAGTAACGTCGACAGTCTATAGCAATCAGCCCCAGCATTTT. The gene calls are TRBV4-1 and TRBJ1-5; a possible D gene is TRBD1 (5 bases). This CDR3 region has 18 residues. Trimming took off 1 base at V and 0 bases at J, with 16 bases between the two ends. Germline V gene data show CDR1 as MGHRA and CDR2 as YSYEKL.

This clonotype was counted a few times. The chain uses TRBV12-3 or TRBV12-4 and TRBJ1-2, with TRBD1 as a possible D gene (6 bases). The CDR3 loop spans 14 amino acids. Trimming pared 6 bases from V and 4 bases from J, leaving 15 bases between. In DNA form, the CDR3 reads TGTGCCAGCAGACCCTCGGACAGACCCTATGGCTACACCTTC. It codes for CASRPSDRPYGYTF.

The chain has TRBV4-2 and TRBJ2-5; D is undetermined. V lost 2 bases and J 0 bases, leaving 7 bases between the germline ends. Germline CDR1 reads LGHNA; CDR2 reads YNFKEQ. The CDR3 runs to 14 residues. CDR3 sequence reads: CASSQISNQETQYF. The CDR3 DNA sequence: TGTGCCAGCAGCCAAATTTCGAACCAAGAGACCCAGTACTTC.

This clonotype has more than one count but fewer than ten. The CDR3 nucleotides read TGCAGTGCTAGAGGGGATACGCAGTATTTT. It encodes CSARGDTQYF. V gene TRBV20-1 combines with J gene TRBJ2-3; D unresolved. The ends were cut back, 1 base at V and 6 bases at J, with 2 bases in the middle. This CDR3 is 10 amino acids long. Germline CDR1 DFQATT, CDR2 SNEGSKA (reference sequence).

This chain links TRBV18 with TRBJ2-7, with 10 bases fitting TRBD1. The length of the CDR3 is 16 residues. Germline V gives CDR1 KGHSH, CDR2 LQKENI. With 3 bases clipped from V and 2 bases from J, the junction kept 7 bases outside the gene matches. The CDR3 coding sequence is TGTGCCAGCTCACCTACCGCCGGGACAGGGGCCTACGAGCAGTACTTC. Its translation is CASSPTAGTGAYEQYF. Combining the CDR3 with reference TRBV18 and TRBJ2-7 gives the whole variable domain NAGVMQNPRHLVRRRGQEARLRCSPMKGHSHVYWYRQLPEEGLKFMVYLQKENIIDESGMPKERFSAEFPKEGPSILRIQQVVRGDSAAYFCASSPTAGTGAYEQYFGPGTRLTVT.

This clonotype was picked up a small number of times. The rearrangement joins TRBV30 to TRBJ2-7; no reliable D call. CDR3 length equals 13 residues. Germline V CDR1 and CDR2: GTSNPN, SVGIG (reference sequence). V gave up 1 base and J gave up 2 bases, with 9 bases separating them. The chain's CDR3 is CAWSGNQPYEQYF. The CDR3 nucleotides read TGTGCCTGGAGTGGTAACCAACCCTACGAGCAGTACTTC. Filled out from reference TRBV30 and TRBJ2-7, the complete variable domain reads SQTIHQWPATLVQPVGSPLSLECTVEGTSNPNLYWYRQAAGRGLQLLFYSVGIGQISSEVPQNLSASRPQDRQFILSSKKLLLSDSGFYLCAWSGNQPYEQYFGPGTRLTVT.

The V gene is TRBV30, the J gene TRBJ1-5; 7 bases align to TRBD1. The CDR3 contains 15 residues. Trimming cost V 3 bases and J 4 bases; bases outside gene matches: 9. CDR1 GTSNPN and CDR2 SVGIG come from the germline V gene (reference sequence). The CDR3 loop reads CAWSVGQEGNQPQHF. CDR3 sequence (DNA): TGTGCCTGGAGCGTCGGACAGGAGGGAAATCAGCCCCAGCATTTT.

The V and J genes are TRBV7-9 and TRBJ2-1; D possibly corresponds to TRBD2 (5 bases). CDR3 size: 14 residues. Trimming removed 4 bases at V and 15 bases at J, with 22 bases between. Germline V gives CDR1 SEHNR, CDR2 FQNEAQ (reference sequence). The DNA of the CDR3 is TGTGCCAGCAGCTCCCTCGTGGGTATGCGGGCCCTGTTCTTC. Translated: CASSSLVGMRALFF.

This clonotype was counted a few times. The chain has TRBV20-1 and TRBJ2-7, with 10 bases lining up with TRBD2. The CDR3 is 14 residues long. Losses at the gene ends were 6 bases for V and 3 bases for J; bases not matched to a gene: 8. The germline CDR1 and CDR2 sequences are DFQATT and SNEGSKA (reference sequence). DNA for the CDR3: TGCAGTGCCTCTTTAGGACTAGCGGACTACGAGCAGTACTTC. The encoded protein is CSASLGLADYEQYF.

There are a few counts of this clonotype. The rearrangement joins TRBV2 to TRBJ2-1; the D call may be TRBD1 or TRBD2 (5 bases each). CDR1 is SNHLY, CDR2 FYNNEI, per germline. This CDR3 has 15 amino acids. The V and J ends lost 10 bases and 4 bases respectively, with 20 bases between them. CDR3 coding DNA: TGTGCCACCCGGGACCAAGGAGTCGTATACAATGAGCAGTTCTTC. As protein: CATRDQGVVYNEQFF.

The V call is TRBV30, the J call TRBJ1-6; D gene uncertain. The CDR3 has 13 residues. Between the trimmed V and J ends, which lost 5 bases and 7 bases, there was a span of 12 bases. From germline, CDR1 is GTSNPN and CDR2 SVGIG (reference sequence). CDR3: CAWCRGSNSPLHF. For the CDR3, the DNA is TGTGCCTGGTGTCGGGGTTCCAATTCACCCCTCCACTTT. The full variable domain, with the rest looked up from reference TRBV30 and TRBJ1-6, is SQTIHQWPATLVQPVGSPLSLECTVEGTSNPNLYWYRQAAGRGLQLLFYSVGIGQISSEVPQNLSASRPQDRQFILSSKKLLLSDSGFYLCAWCRGSNSPLHFGNGTRLTVT.

J is TRBJ2-7 and V is TRBV6-5, with TRBD1 matching 7 bases. This CDR3 region has 13 residues. Trimming cost V 6 bases and J 7 bases; bases outside gene matches: 9. CDR1 is MNHEY, CDR2 SVGAGI, per germline. CDR3: CASRVLQGSEQYF. The CDR3, as DNA: TGTGCCAGCAGGGTTTTACAGGGGAGTGAGCAGTACTTC.

V usage is TRBV28 and J usage is TRBJ1-5; D is unresolved. Trimming took 5 bases from V and 3 from J, leaving 14 bases between them. The CDR3 runs to 15 residues. Germline V gene data show CDR1 as MDHEN and CDR2 as SYDVKM. Written as DNA, the CDR3 is TGTGCCAGCAGTCCTACAGAGCTACTCAATCAGCCCCAGCATTTT. It codes for CASSPTELLNQPQHF.

This clonotype was detected a few times. CDR3 DNA: TGCGCCAGCAGTTGGAACACAGATACGCAGTATTTT. Translating gives CASSWNTDTQYF. V is TRBV5-1 and J is TRBJ2-3; no clear D gene. V lost 5 bases to trimming and J lost 2 bases, with 6 bases between them. The CDR3 consists of 12 residues. In germline, CDR1 is SGHRS, CDR2 YFSETQ.

At least ten counts were recorded for this clonotype. This chain joins TRBV6-5 and TRBJ1-2; the match to TRBD1 covers 7 bases. V shed 6 bases and J 2 bases; nucleotides not matched to a gene: 3. This CDR3 region has 13 residues. CDR1 is MNHEY, CDR2 SVGAGI, per germline. The CDR3 loop is CASRQTGNYGYTF. CDR3 DNA sequence: TGTGCCAGCAGACAGACAGGGAACTATGGCTACACCTTC.